This is a list of T cell receptor beta chains from one sample in a study of blood T cell repertoires in COVID-19. Sequencing used immunoSEQ multiplex PCR; TCRdb keeps in-frame clones, though not all of them. This sample yields tens of thousands of clones, of which around 74% are seen a single time; 5% to 5.5% belongs to the top ten. Input material: peripheral blood. These receptors were collected from a woman at least 80 years old with active or convalescent COVID-19. CDR3s include the opening cysteine and the closing phenylalanine or tryptophan. A D gene is named only where the DNA matches it firmly. Size tells how often a clone was seen (once, few, many) or the class of an expanded clone, and some rows leave it out.

CDR3 length | J gene | clone size | V gene | D gene | CDR3 DNA | CDR3 protein
19 | TRBJ1-5 | . | TRBV11-2 | TRBD1 | TGTGCCAGCAGCTTAGGGTCCCGACAGGGGGCTAATAGCAATCAGCCCCAGCATTTT | CASSLGSRQGANSNQPQHF
15 | TRBJ2-5 | . | TRBV2 | TRBD2 | TGTGCCAGCAGCTTGGGACTAGCGGGAGTGGAGACCCAGTACTTC | CASSLGLAGVETQYF
15 | TRBJ1-6 | few | TRBV6-5 | . | TGTGCCAGCACCATATTTCCAGGGGTGAATTCACCCCTCCACTTT | CASTIFPGVNSPLHF
15 | TRBJ1-2 | few | TRBV4-1 | . | TGCGCCAGCAGCTCCGACACAGGAGGGGCCTATGGCTACACCTTC | CASSSDTGGAYGYTF
11 | TRBJ2-7 | . | TRBV29-1 | . | TGCAGCGTTGGCTACGTCGACGAGCAGTACTTC | CSVGYVDEQYF
16 | TRBJ2-6 | few | TRBV27 | TRBD1 | TGTGCCAGCAGTTACAGGGGCGGCTCTGGGGCCAACGTCCTGACTTTC | CASSYRGGSGANVLTF
14 | TRBJ1-6 | once | TRBV21-1 | . | TGTGCCAGGAGGGCTCGGGATCGCAATTCACCCCTCCACTTT | CARRARDRNSPLHF
13 | TRBJ1-6 | . | TRBV7-9 | TRBD1 | TGTGCCGGGGGCCAGGGGGGCAATTCACCCCTCCACTTT | CAGGQGGNSPLHF
15 | TRBJ1-1 | . | TRBV19 | TRBD1 | TGTGCCAGTAGACCAATCGACAGGGGGAGCGCTGAAGCTTTCTTT | CASRPIDRGSAEAFF
13 | TRBJ2-7 | . | TRBV3-1/TRBV3-2 | . | TGTGCCAGCAGCCAAGACCCCCTTTACGAGCAGTACTTC | CASSQDPLYEQYF
16 | TRBJ2-7 | . | TRBV4-3 | TRBD2 | TGCGCCAGCAGCCTTGGGACTAGCGGGGTCCTCCTCGAGCAGTACTTC | CASSLGTSGVLLEQYF
19 | TRBJ1-3 | . | TRBV4-3 | . | TGCGCCAGCAGCCAAGACCCTGCCGGGACATCGTACTCTGGAAACACCATATATTTT | CASSQDPAGTSYSGNTIYF
14 | TRBJ2-5 | . | TRBV7-8 | . | TGTGCCAGCAGCCCATTAAAGCGGGCCGAGACCCAGTACTTC | CASSPLKRAETQYF
16 | TRBJ2-7 | . | TRBV24-1 | TRBD1 | TGTGCCACCAGTGATTTCAAAAGGACAGGGAATTCCGAGCAGTACTTC | CATSDFKRTGNSEQYF
14 | TRBJ1-2 | once | TRBV19 | TRBD1 | TGTGCCAGTGGGGACAGGGTTTACCCCTATGGCTACACCTTC | CASGDRVYPYGYTF
14 | TRBJ1-2 | once | TRBV6-5 | . | TGTGCCAGCAGTTATCTACAGTTTCCCTATGGCTACACCTTC | CASSYLQFPYGYTF
14 | TRBJ2-7 | few | TRBV28 | TRBD1 | TGTGCCAGCAACTGGGGGACAGAGACTTACGAGCAGTACTTC | CASNWGTETYEQYF
13 | TRBJ1-1 | . | TRBV27 | . | TGTGCCAGCAGTTTATCGGCGGTCGCTGAAGCTTTCTTT | CASSLSAVAEAFF
16 | TRBJ2-2 | . | TRBV9 | . | TGTGCCAGCAGCGTAGTAGCGACCCCCGCGGCCGGGGAGCTGTTTTTT | CASSVVATPAAGELFF
12 | TRBJ2-1 | many | TRBV28 | . | TGTGCACTGGGGGCCCCTTACAATGAGCAGTTCTTC | CALGAPYNEQFF
17 | TRBJ2-1 | once | TRBV9 | . | TGTGCCAGCAGCGCGGAGCCATTTAGCGGTCTCTACAATGAGCAGTTCTTC | CASSAEPFSGLYNEQFF
13 | TRBJ2-5 | . | TRBV29-1 | TRBD2 | TGCAGCGTAGAAGCGGGAATTGGGGAGACCCAGTACTTC | CSVEAGIGETQYF
15 | TRBJ2-1 | . | TRBV7-3 | TRBD2 | TGTGCCAGCAGCTCCCCGGGGGGCGGGAGGAATGAGCAGTTCTTC | CASSSPGGGRNEQFF
13 | TRBJ2-7 | . | TRBV11-3 | . | TGTGCCAGCAGCTTAGAAGGCGGTTACGAGCAGTACTTC | CASSLEGGYEQYF
16 | TRBJ2-3 | . | TRBV24-1 | TRBD1 | TGTGCCACCAGTGATTCCGGGACAGGGGTTACAGATACGCAGTATTTT | CATSDSGTGVTDTQYF
18 | TRBJ2-7 | . | TRBV5-6 | TRBD2 | TGTGCCAGCAGCTTGGTGGGACTAGCGGGGGGACTGTCCTACGAGCAGTACTTC | CASSLVGLAGGLSYEQYF
15 | TRBJ2-3 | . | TRBV4-3 | TRBD2 | TGCGCCAGCAGCCAAGCGGGGGGAGTGACAGATACGCAGTATTTT | CASSQAGGVTDTQYF
15 | TRBJ1-2 | . | TRBV5-5 | . | TGTGCCAGCAGGTCTGAGTTCTCGGGTGCCGATGGCTACACCTTC | CASRSEFSGADGYTF
13 | TRBJ2-1 | . | TRBV9 | . | TGTGCCAGCAGCCCAACGGACTCCAATGAGCAGTTCTTC | CASSPTDSNEQFF
14 | TRBJ2-5 | . | TRBV25-1 | . | TGTGCCAGCAGTGCCTCCCCCGTACAAGAGACCCAGTACTTC | CASSASPVQETQYF
15 | TRBJ1-2 | . | TRBV4-3 | TRBD1 | TGCGCCAGCAGCCCGATAGACAGGGTAAAGTCTGGCTACACCTTC | CASSPIDRVKSGYTF
16 | TRBJ2-1 | . | TRBV6-5 | . | TGTGCCAGCAGTTATTACCACCTGCCGGACCGGGGGGAGCAGTTCTTC | CASSYYHLPDRGEQFF
15 | TRBJ1-1 | . | TRBV5-1 | . | TGCGCCAGCAGCGCTGACGGACAGCGGGGCGCTGAAGCTTTCTTT | CASSADGQRGAEAFF
15 | TRBJ2-7 | . | TRBV19 | . | TGTGCCAGTAGTATAGGGGGCGGAAGCTTCTACGAGCAGTACTTC | CASSIGGGSFYEQYF
14 | TRBJ2-6 | . | TRBV29-1 | . | TGCAGCGCCGCTGACAGCTCTGGGGCCAACGTCCTGACTTTC | CSAADSSGANVLTF
17 | TRBJ1-4 | . | TRBV11-2 | . | TGTGCCAGCAGCTTAGATCAAGGGAGTGGGAGGCGTGAAAAACTGTTTTTT | CASSLDQGSGRREKLFF
12 | TRBJ2-1 | . | TRBV2 | . | TGTGCCAGCATTCCGGGGTACAATGAGCAGTTCTTC | CASIPGYNEQFF
14 | TRBJ2-3 | . | TRBV18 | . | TGTGCCAGCTCACCCCAGGGGAGCACAGATACGCAGTATTTT | CASSPQGSTDTQYF
14 | TRBJ1-6 | few | TRBV2 | TRBD1 | TGTGCCAGCAGTGAATGGGACAGTAATTCACCCCTCCACTTT | CASSEWDSNSPLHF
16 | TRBJ2-3 | . | TRBV13 | TRBD1 | TGTGCCAGCAGCGGGGGGACAGGGGTCTTCACAGATACGCAGTATTTT | CASSGGTGVFTDTQYF